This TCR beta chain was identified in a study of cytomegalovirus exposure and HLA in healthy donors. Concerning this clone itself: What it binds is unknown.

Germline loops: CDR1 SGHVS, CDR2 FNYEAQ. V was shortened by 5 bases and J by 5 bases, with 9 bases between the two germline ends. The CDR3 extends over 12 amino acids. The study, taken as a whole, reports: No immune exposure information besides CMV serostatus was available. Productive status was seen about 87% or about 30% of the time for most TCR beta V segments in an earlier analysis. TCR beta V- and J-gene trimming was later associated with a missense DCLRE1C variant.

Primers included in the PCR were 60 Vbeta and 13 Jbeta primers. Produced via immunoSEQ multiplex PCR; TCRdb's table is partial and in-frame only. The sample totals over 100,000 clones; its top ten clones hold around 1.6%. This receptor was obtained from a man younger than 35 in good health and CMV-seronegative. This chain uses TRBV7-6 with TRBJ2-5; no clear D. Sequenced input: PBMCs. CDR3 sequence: CASSPFLETQYF. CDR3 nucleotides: TGTGCCAGCAGCCCGTTCCTTGAGACCCAGTACTTC.